This T cell receptor (beta chain) is from a study of cytomegalovirus exposure and HLA in healthy donors. Points from the study as a whole: Using a false discovery rate of 0.05, a later analysis showed that 15,000 to 20,000 TCR beta sequences were associated with HLA alleles. The study flagged fewer than 200 TCR beta chains as cytomegalovirus-associated. Rare sequences made up most TCRs, while some public TCRs were found in many donors. In an earlier analysis, about 87% or about 30%: the productive usage of most TCR beta V segments.

This clone was picked up a small number of times. Its antigen is as yet unknown. The PCR had 60 Vbeta and 13 Jbeta primers. Using immunoSEQ multiplex PCR, the repertoire was profiled, and TCRdb retains in-frame clones only, with some absent. The table has over 100,000 clones, 70% to 85% seen once. The CDR3 sequence is 13 residues long. Trimming removed 5 bases at V and 8 bases at J, with 15 bases between. Germline lookup yields CDR1 SEHNR and CDR2 FQNEAQ (reference sequence). Sequencing was carried out using PBMCs. The chain combines TRBV7-9 with TRBJ1-2; possible D gene TRBD1, 5 bases. The sequence was obtained from a female donor in good health and CMV-seronegative. The CDR3 coding sequence is TGTGCCAGCAGCCCAAGACCGGAGGGGGGCTACACCTTC. Protein product: CASSPRPEGGYTF.